The clone carrying this T cell receptor (beta chain) was found once. In the original analysis: How many nucleated cells were present was estimated from reference gene primer amplification. The protocol was immunoSEQ multiplex PCR, while the TCRdb copy is restricted to in-frame clones and leaves out a portion. For V, J and clone size, that table is used; D and trimming come from the DNA. The table has approximately 360,000 clones, approximately 87% seen once. This sample stems from a study of blood T cell repertoires in COVID-19. As for the study in general: Sources were T cells, B-cell-depleted T cells, or PBMCs; the material itself was cDNA or gDNA.

Germline V lookup: CDR1 SGHAT, CDR2 FQNNGV. This CDR3 region has 13 residues. Trimming removed 1 base at V and 5 bases at J, with 8 bases between. The TCR was taken from a man aged 35 to 55 in a cohort exposed to, infected with or recovered from COVID-19 (not recorded which). Sequenced sample: PBMCs or T cells enriched from blood (not recorded which). The chain has TRBV11-2 and TRBJ2-5; no definite D call. CDR3 loop: CASSLVFLETQYF. The CDR3 DNA follows: TGTGCCAGCAGCTTAGTGTTTCTTGAGACCCAGTACTTC.